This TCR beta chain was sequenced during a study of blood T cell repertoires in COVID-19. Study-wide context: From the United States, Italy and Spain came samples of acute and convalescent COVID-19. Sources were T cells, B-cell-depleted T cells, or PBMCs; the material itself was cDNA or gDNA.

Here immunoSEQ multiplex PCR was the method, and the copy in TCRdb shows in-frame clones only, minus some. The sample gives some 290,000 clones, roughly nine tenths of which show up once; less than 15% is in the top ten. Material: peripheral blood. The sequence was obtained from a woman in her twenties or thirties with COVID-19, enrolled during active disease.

The CDR3 coding sequence is TGCGCCAGCAGCTTGGCTCCCGACCGGGGTGAAAAACTGTTTTTT. Residues: CASSLAPDRGEKLFF. The chain joins TRBV5-1 to TRBJ1-4; the D is unclear. In germline, CDR1 is SGHRS, CDR2 YFSETQ. With 0 bases removed from V and 7 bases from J, the gap between germline ends came to 13 bases. The CDR3 runs 15 residues.